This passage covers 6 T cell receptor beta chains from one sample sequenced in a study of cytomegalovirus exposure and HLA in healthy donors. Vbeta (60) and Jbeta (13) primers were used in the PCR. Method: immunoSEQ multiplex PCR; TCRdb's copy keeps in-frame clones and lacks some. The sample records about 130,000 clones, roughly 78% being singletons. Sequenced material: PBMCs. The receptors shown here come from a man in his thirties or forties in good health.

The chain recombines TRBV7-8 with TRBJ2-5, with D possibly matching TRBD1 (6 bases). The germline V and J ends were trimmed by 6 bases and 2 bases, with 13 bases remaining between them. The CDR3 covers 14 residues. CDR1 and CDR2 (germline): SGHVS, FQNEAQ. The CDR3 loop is CASSWNRAQETQYF. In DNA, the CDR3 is TGTGCCAGCAGTTGGAACAGGGCTCAAGAGACCCAGTACTTC.

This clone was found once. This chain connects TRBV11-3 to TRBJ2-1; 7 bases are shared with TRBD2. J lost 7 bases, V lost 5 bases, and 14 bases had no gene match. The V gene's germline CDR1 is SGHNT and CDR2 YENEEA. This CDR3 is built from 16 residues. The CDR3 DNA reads TGTGCCAGCAGCGTCAGCGGGGTTCATTACACAAATGAGCAGTTCTTC. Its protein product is CASSVSGVHYTNEQFF.

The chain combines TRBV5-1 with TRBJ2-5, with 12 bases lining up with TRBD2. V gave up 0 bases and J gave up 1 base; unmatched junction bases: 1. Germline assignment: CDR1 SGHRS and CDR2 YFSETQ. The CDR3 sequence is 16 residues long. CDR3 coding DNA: TGCGCCAGCAGCTTGGTGACTAGCGGGGGCCAAGAGACCCAGTACTTC. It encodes CASSLVTSGGQETQYF.

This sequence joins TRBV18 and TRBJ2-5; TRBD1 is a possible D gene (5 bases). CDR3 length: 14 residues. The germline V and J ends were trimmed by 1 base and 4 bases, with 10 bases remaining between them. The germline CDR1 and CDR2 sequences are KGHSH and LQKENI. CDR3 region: CASSPQGFRETQYF. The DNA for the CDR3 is TGTGCCAGCTCACCACAGGGGTTTCGAGAGACCCAGTACTTC.

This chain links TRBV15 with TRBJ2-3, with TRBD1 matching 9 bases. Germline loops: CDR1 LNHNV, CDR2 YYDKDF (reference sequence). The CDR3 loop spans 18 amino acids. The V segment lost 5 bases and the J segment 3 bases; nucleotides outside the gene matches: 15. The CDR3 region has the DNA TGTGCCACCAGCCGACGCACCACCGCAGGACAGGGGACAGATACGCAGTATTTT. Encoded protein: CATSRRTTAGQGTDTQYF.

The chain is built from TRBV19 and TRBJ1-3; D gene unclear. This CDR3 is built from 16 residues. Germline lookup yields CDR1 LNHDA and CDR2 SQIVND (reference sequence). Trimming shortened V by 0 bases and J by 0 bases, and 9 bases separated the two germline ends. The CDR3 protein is CASSIERQASGNTIYF. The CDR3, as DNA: TGTGCCAGTAGTATAGAGAGACAAGCCTCTGGAAACACCATATATTTT.